The rows below give T cell receptor beta chains drawn from one sample of a study of CD8 T cells in Susac syndrome. TCRdb passed the immunoSEQ multiplex PCR reads through MiXCR, listing each CDR3 protein once. The sample comprises a few hundred thousand distinct CDR3 sequences, about 95% of which are singletons, and about 0.088% rests with the top ten. Sequenced: CD4+ T cells from PBMCs. The receptors were sampled from a human donor with multiple sclerosis. The CDR3 runs from the conserved cysteine through the conserved F or W. Fields, in order: clone size, D gene, V gene, J gene, CDR3 DNA, CDR3 protein. A D gene is named only where the DNA matches it firmly. Clone size appears in some rows only: once, few, many, or a class for an expanded clone.

clone_size: -
d_call: TRBD1
v_call: TRBV15
j_call: TRBJ2-1
cdr3_nt: TGTGCCACCAGCAGAGGGGAGACAGGGCTCAATGAGCAGTTCTTC
cdr3_aa: CATSRGETGLNEQFF

clone_size: -
d_call: TRBD1
v_call: TRBV29-1
j_call: TRBJ2-7
cdr3_nt: TGCAGCGTGACAGGGACCTCGTACGAGCAGTACTTC
cdr3_aa: CSVTGTSYEQYF

clone_size: -
d_call: -
v_call: TRBV9
j_call: TRBJ1-1
cdr3_nt: TGTGCCAGCAGCGTAGAAGTCGGTTACACTGAAGCTTTCTTT
cdr3_aa: CASSVEVGYTEAFF

clone_size: -
d_call: TRBD1
v_call: TRBV28
j_call: TRBJ2-3
cdr3_nt: TGTGCCAGCACCCGAGACAGGGGCACAGATACGCAGTATTTT
cdr3_aa: CASTRDRGTDTQYF

clone_size: -
d_call: TRBD2
v_call: TRBV27
j_call: TRBJ2-1
cdr3_nt: TGTGCCAGCAGTTCACCACTAGCGGGGTCCCCTGAGCAGTTCTTC
cdr3_aa: CASSSPLAGSPEQFF

clone_size: -
d_call: -
v_call: TRBV3-1
j_call: TRBJ2-7
cdr3_nt: TGTGCCAGCAGCCAGAGAGGGATCGGGGTCTACGAGCAGTACTTC
cdr3_aa: CASSQRGIGVYEQYF

clone_size: -
d_call: TRBD2
v_call: TRBV30
j_call: TRBJ2-7
cdr3_nt: TGTGCCTGGACGCCGGGGGGGGCTGGCTACGAGCAGTACTTC
cdr3_aa: CAWTPGGAGYEQYF

clone_size: -
d_call: -
v_call: TRBV2
j_call: TRBJ2-3
cdr3_nt: TGTGCCAGCGTGTCCACAGATACGCAGTATTTT
cdr3_aa: CASVSTDTQYF

clone_size: -
d_call: TRBD1
v_call: TRBV7-3
j_call: TRBJ2-3
cdr3_nt: TGTGCCAGCAGTAGGGGGCTAGATACGCAGTATTTT
cdr3_aa: CASSRGLDTQYF

clone_size: -
d_call: -
v_call: TRBV3-1
j_call: TRBJ2-2
cdr3_nt: TGTGCCAGCACCCCGCGGACGAACACCGGGGAGCTGTTTTTT
cdr3_aa: CASTPRTNTGELFF

clone_size: -
d_call: -
v_call: TRBV9
j_call: TRBJ2-3
cdr3_nt: TGTGCCAGCAGCGTAGTAGGGGGGCCTACGCAGTATTTT
cdr3_aa: CASSVVGGPTQYF

clone_size: -
d_call: -
v_call: TRBV23-1
j_call: TRBJ2-7
cdr3_nt: TGCGCCAGCAGTCAATCCCCGGGACACCCTTACGAGCAGTACTTC
cdr3_aa: CASSQSPGHPYEQYF

clone_size: once
d_call: TRBD1
v_call: TRBV18
j_call: TRBJ1-1
cdr3_nt: TGTGCCAGCTCACCAGTCGGGACAGGGGTCATGAACACTGAAGCTTTCTTT
cdr3_aa: CASSPVGTGVMNTEAFF

clone_size: -
d_call: -
v_call: TRBV12-3/TRBV12-4
j_call: TRBJ1-3
cdr3_nt: TGTGCCAGCAGTTTTCCCAGCTCTGGAAACACCATATATTTT
cdr3_aa: CASSFPSSGNTIYF

clone_size: -
d_call: -
v_call: TRBV5-6
j_call: TRBJ2-2
cdr3_nt: TGTGCCAGCAGCTACCCACGGGCTTCCACCGGGGAGCTGTTTTTT
cdr3_aa: CASSYPRASTGELFF

clone_size: -
d_call: TRBD1
v_call: TRBV20-1
j_call: TRBJ1-2
cdr3_nt: TGCAGTGCTAGACCAGGGGGAAGGACCTATGGCTACACCTTC
cdr3_aa: CSARPGGRTYGYTF

clone_size: -
d_call: TRBD1
v_call: TRBV6-6
j_call: TRBJ1-5
cdr3_nt: TGTGCCAGCAGTTTCACAGGGGGAGGTCAGCCCCAGCATTTT
cdr3_aa: CASSFTGGGQPQHF

clone_size: -
d_call: TRBD2
v_call: TRBV29-1
j_call: TRBJ2-5
cdr3_nt: TGCAGCGTCGATCCGGGACTAGCGGGAGGTTGGGAGACCCAGTACTTC
cdr3_aa: CSVDPGLAGGWETQYF

clone_size: -
d_call: TRBD1
v_call: TRBV20-1
j_call: TRBJ2-3
cdr3_nt: TGCAGTGCTAGAGAAGGGACAGGGTGGAGCACAGATACGCAGTATTTT
cdr3_aa: CSAREGTGWSTDTQYF

clone_size: -
d_call: -
v_call: TRBV2
j_call: TRBJ2-5
cdr3_nt: TGTGCCAGCCATGGGGAGACCCAGTACTTC
cdr3_aa: CASHGETQYF

clone_size: -
d_call: -
v_call: TRBV10-3
j_call: TRBJ2-5
cdr3_nt: TGTGCCGTCGACTGGAACCAAGAGACCCAGTACTTC
cdr3_aa: CAVDWNQETQYF

clone_size: -
d_call: -
v_call: TRBV2
j_call: TRBJ1-2
cdr3_nt: TGTGCCAGCACCCGGGACAAGGGAGGGTATGGCTACACCTTC
cdr3_aa: CASTRDKGGYGYTF

clone_size: few
d_call: -
v_call: TRBV3-1
j_call: TRBJ1-1
cdr3_nt: TGTGCCAGCAGGGGCCCCGGCACTGAAGCTTTCTTT
cdr3_aa: CASRGPGTEAFF

clone_size: -
d_call: -
v_call: TRBV6-2/TRBV6-3
j_call: TRBJ2-2
cdr3_nt: TGTGCCAGCAGAAATGGGAACACCGGGGAGCTGTTTTTT
cdr3_aa: CASRNGNTGELFF

clone_size: -
d_call: -
v_call: TRBV20-1
j_call: TRBJ2-1
cdr3_nt: TGCAGTGCTAGGACCCGTGGGGCACAGACCTACAATGAGCAGTTCTTC
cdr3_aa: CSARTRGAQTYNEQFF

clone_size: -
d_call: -
v_call: TRBV5-1
j_call: TRBJ2-7
cdr3_nt: TGCGCCAGCAGCTTGGAAGTTCTCGACTACGAGCAGTACTTC
cdr3_aa: CASSLEVLDYEQYF

clone_size: -
d_call: TRBD2
v_call: TRBV12-3/TRBV12-4
j_call: TRBJ2-7
cdr3_nt: TGTGCCAGCAGTTTGAGCGGGGCGCCGAATCCGTACTTC
cdr3_aa: CASSLSGAPNPYF

clone_size: -
d_call: TRBD1
v_call: TRBV30
j_call: TRBJ2-1
cdr3_nt: TGTGCCTGGAGGGGAGACAGGGTTTTGGGCAATGAGCAGTTCTTC
cdr3_aa: CAWRGDRVLGNEQFF

clone_size: -
d_call: TRBD1
v_call: TRBV25-1
j_call: TRBJ2-7
cdr3_nt: TGTGCCAGTGGTCCCGGGACAGGGTACGAGCAGTACTTC
cdr3_aa: CASGPGTGYEQYF

clone_size: -
d_call: -
v_call: TRBV27
j_call: TRBJ2-3
cdr3_nt: TGTGCCAGCAGTTTTCGCCGAAGCACAGATACGCAGTATTTT
cdr3_aa: CASSFRRSTDTQYF